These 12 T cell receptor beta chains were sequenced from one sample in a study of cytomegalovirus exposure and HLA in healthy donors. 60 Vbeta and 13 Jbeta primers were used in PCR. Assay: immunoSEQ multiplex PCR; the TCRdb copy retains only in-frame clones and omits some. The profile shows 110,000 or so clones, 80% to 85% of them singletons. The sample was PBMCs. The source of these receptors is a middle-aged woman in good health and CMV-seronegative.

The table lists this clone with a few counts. The CDR3 region has the DNA TGCGCCAGCAGCCAAGCCCCGACAGGACTCGGGTATGGCTACACCTTC. Translation gives CASSQAPTGLGYGYTF. This chain joins TRBV4-3 and TRBJ1-2; tentatively, D is TRBD1 (6 bases). Germline V lookup: CDR1 LGHNA, CDR2 YSLEER. Trimming shortened V by 1 base and J by 5 bases, and 17 bases separated the two germline ends. This CDR3 region has 16 residues.

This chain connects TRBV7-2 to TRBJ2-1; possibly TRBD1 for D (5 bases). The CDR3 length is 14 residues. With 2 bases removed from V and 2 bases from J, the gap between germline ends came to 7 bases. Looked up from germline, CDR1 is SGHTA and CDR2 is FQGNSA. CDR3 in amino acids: CASSLTGTYNEQFF. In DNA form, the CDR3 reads TGTGCCAGCAGCTTAACAGGTACCTACAATGAGCAGTTCTTC.

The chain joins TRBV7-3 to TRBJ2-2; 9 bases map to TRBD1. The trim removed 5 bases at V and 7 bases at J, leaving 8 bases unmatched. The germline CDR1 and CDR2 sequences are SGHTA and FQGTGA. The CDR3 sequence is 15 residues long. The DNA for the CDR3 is TGTGCCAGCAGCCCGGGACAGGGTGTAGTCGGGGAGCTGTTTTTT. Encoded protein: CASSPGQGVVGELFF.

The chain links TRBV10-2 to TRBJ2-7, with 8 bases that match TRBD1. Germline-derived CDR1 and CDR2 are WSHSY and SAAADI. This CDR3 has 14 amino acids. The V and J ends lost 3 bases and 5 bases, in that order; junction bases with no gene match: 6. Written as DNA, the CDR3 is TGCGCCAGCAGTGACAGGGGGCGAAGGAACGAGCAGTACTTC. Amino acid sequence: CASSDRGRRNEQYF.

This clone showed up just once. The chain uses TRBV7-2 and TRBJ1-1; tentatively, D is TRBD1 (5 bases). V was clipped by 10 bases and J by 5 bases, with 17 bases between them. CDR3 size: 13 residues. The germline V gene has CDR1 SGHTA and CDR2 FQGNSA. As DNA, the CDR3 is TGTGCCACGACTGGGGGGAAGCATACTGAAGCTTTCTTT. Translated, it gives CATTGGKHTEAFF.

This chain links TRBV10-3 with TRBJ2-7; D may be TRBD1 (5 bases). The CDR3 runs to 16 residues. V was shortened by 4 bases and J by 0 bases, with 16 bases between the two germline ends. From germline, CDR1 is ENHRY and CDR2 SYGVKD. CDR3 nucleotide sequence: TGTGCCATCAGTGGGGGCGGTAGTTTTGGCTCCTACGAGCAGTACTTC. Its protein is CAISGGGSFGSYEQYF.

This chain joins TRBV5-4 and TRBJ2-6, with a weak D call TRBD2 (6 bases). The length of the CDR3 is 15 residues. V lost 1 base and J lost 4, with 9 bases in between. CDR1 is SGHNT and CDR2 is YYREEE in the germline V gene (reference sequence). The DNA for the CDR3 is TGTGCCAGCAGCTTGTTAGCGGCGGGGGCCAACGTCCTGACTTTC. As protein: CASSLLAAGANVLTF.

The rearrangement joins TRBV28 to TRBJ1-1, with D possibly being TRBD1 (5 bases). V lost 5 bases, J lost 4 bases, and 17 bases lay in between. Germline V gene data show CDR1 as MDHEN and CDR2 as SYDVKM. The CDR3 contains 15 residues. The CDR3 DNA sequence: TGTGCCAGCAGTCGCCGGGACCGGGGGGGCACTGAAGCTTTCTTT. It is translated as CASSRRDRGGTEAFF.

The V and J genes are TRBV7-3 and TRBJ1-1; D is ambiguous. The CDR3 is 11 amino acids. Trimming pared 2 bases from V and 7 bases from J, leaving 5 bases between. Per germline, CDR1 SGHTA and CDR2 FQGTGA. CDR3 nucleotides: TGTGCCAGCAGCTTAGGCGGTGAAGCTTTCTTT. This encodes CASSLGGEAFF.

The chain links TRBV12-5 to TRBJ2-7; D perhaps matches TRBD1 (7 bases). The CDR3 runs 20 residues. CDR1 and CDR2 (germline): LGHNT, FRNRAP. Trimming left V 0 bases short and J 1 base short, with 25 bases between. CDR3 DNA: TGTGCTAGTGGTTTGGTACTTAGTGTGTCAGGGGGGTCACCTTCCTACGAGCAGTACTTC. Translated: CASGLVLSVSGGSPSYEQYF.

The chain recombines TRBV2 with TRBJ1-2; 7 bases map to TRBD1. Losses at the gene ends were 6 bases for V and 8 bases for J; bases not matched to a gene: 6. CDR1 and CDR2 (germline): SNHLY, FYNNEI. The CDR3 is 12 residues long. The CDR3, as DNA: TGTGCCAGCAGCCCTGGACAGGCGGGCTACACCTTC. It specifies CASSPGQAGYTF.

The CDR3 region is CASSLSRTGGGYTF. In nucleotides, the CDR3 is TGTGCCAGCAGCTTAAGCCGGACAGGGGGTGGCTACACCTTC. This chain joins TRBV7-3 and TRBJ1-2; TRBD1 agrees at 10 bases. The CDR3 loop spans 14 amino acids. CDR1 is SGHTA and CDR2 is FQGTGA in the germline V gene. Germline trimming cut 1 base from V and 7 bases from J; bases unmatched to any gene: 3.